Presented here are 27 T cell receptor beta chains from one specimen sequenced in a study of spatial heterogeneity in lung cancer. This sample's time point: sample taken at primary tumor resection. Extraction of whole RNA from tumor, nontumor lung or frozen PBMC preceded unsorted sequencing. TCRdb re-derived calls from the 5' RACE reads in MiXCR, one entry per CDR3 protein. The sample has about 38,000 distinct CDR3 sequences, roughly 5.5% seen once. Sequencing was performed on PBMCs, taken at surgery. Receptors originate from a female donor with early-stage non-small cell lung cancer.

This clonotype came up many times. The CDR3 DNA reads TGCGCCAGCACGGCGGGGGGGGTCTCAGAGACCCAGTACTTC. Its translation: CASTAGGVSETQYF. The chain carries TRBV5-1 and TRBJ2-5, with 9 bases fitting TRBD2. Unmatched junction bases numbered 7, after V lost 6 bases and J lost 4 bases. The CDR3 length is 14 residues. The germline V gene encodes CDR1 SGHRS and CDR2 YFSETQ.

This clonotype was counted many times. The chain combines TRBV11-2 with TRBJ2-1; 9 bases line up with TRBD1. The V gene's germline CDR1 is SGHAT and CDR2 FQNNGV. CDR3 length: 16 amino acids. Germline trimming cut 2 bases from V and 8 bases from J; bases unmatched to any gene: 10. In DNA form, the CDR3 reads TGTGCCAGCAGCTTATCCCGGGACAGGGTCAGCGATGAGCAGTTCTTC. Translation gives CASSLSRDRVSDEQFF.

The chain is built from TRBV15 and TRBJ2-1, with D hard to call. The CDR3 is made up of 14 amino acids. V dropped 1 base and J dropped 4 bases, with 8 bases sitting between them. The germline gives CDR1 LNHNV, CDR2 YYDKDF (reference sequence). The CDR3 sequence: CATSRAVRYNEQFF. The CDR3, as DNA: TGTGCCACCAGCAGAGCCGTAAGATACAATGAGCAGTTCTTC.

The sample holds many counts of this clonotype. The rearrangement uses TRBV12-3 or TRBV12-4 and TRBJ1-1, with no clear D. Trimming took 4 bases from V and 10 from J, leaving 16 bases between them. There are 13 residues in the CDR3. For the CDR3, the DNA is TGTGCCAGCAGTTGGCGGCGGCAGAACGGAGCTTTCTTT. Translating it yields CASSWRRQNGAFF.

This clonotype was picked up many times. The chain links TRBV12-3 or TRBV12-4 to TRBJ1-2; D gene unclear. The CDR3 runs to 11 residues. V lost 7 bases to trimming and J lost 5 bases, with 8 bases between them. CDR3 sequence: CASTSGYGYTF. In DNA form, the CDR3 reads TGTGCCAGCACTAGCGGGTATGGCTACACCTTC.

This clonotype was recorded many times. The CDR3 nucleotides read TGTGCCATCAGTGAGTCCGTGGGCTACACCTTC. Its translation is CAISESVGYTF. The chain uses TRBV10-3 and TRBJ1-2; D call uncertain. CDR1 is ENHRY, CDR2 SYGVKD, per germline. V dropped 0 bases and J dropped 8 bases, with 4 bases sitting between them. The CDR3 contains 11 residues.

The CDR3 protein is CATSRQPGSSSHRDTQYF. In nucleotides, the CDR3 is TGTGCCACCAGCAGACAACCAGGGTCTTCCTCTCACAGAGATACGCAGTATTTT. This chain links TRBV15 with TRBJ2-3, with D maybe TRBD1 (5 bases). CDR3 length equals 18 residues. Between the trimmed V and J ends, which lost 2 bases and 5 bases, there was a span of 23 bases. Germline values: CDR1 LNHNV, CDR2 YYDKDF (reference sequence).

The sample holds many counts of this clonotype. This chain links TRBV7-2 with TRBJ1-5; D gene unclear. The CDR3 has 15 amino acids. Trimming left V 6 bases short and J 0 bases short, with 12 bases between. In germline, CDR1 is SGHTA, CDR2 FQGNSA. CDR3 in DNA: TGTGCCAGCAGGGCACGAGGCAGTAGCAATCAGCCCCAGCATTTT. It yields the protein CASRARGSSNQPQHF.

At least ten counts were recorded for this clonotype. This chain uses TRBV19 with TRBJ2-3; the D gene is possibly TRBD2 (6 bases). CDR3 length equals 14 residues. Between the trimmed V and J ends, which lost 2 bases and 3 bases, there was a span of 9 bases. Germline CDR1 is LNHDA and CDR2 is SQIVND (reference sequence). The CDR3 reads CASSIMAGTDTQYF. The CDR3 nucleotides are TGTGCCAGTAGTATAATGGCGGGGACAGATACGCAGTATTTT.

This clonotype was found many times. The chain employs TRBV19 and TRBJ1-4; D remains unclear. The V and J ends lost 5 bases and 3 bases respectively, with 19 bases between them. CDR3 length: 17 amino acids. Germline CDR1 is LNHDA and CDR2 is SQIVND (reference sequence). CDR3 in amino acids: CASSDTSRRFSNEKLFF. The CDR3 nucleotides read TGTGCCAGTAGTGACACAAGTCGACGGTTCTCTAATGAAAAACTGTTTTTT.

This clonotype was seen many times. The chain uses TRBV9 and TRBJ1-2; D is perhaps TRBD1 (5 bases). The CDR3 is made up of 14 amino acids. Germline loops: CDR1 SGDLS, CDR2 YYNGEE. The V end lost 6 bases, the J end lost 4 bases, and 16 bases lay between the germline ends. In nucleotides, the CDR3 is TGTGCCAGCACCAAGGGGCAGACAATCTATGGCTACACCTTC. Protein product: CASTKGQTIYGYTF.

The sample holds many counts of this clonotype. The chain is built from TRBV12-3 or TRBV12-4 and TRBJ2-1; D assignment may be TRBD1 or TRBD2 (7 bases each). Trimming removed 7 bases at V and 1 base at J, with 11 bases between. The CDR3 length is 14 residues. The CDR3 DNA reads as TGTGCCAGCACCCAGGGGGGGTCCTACAATGAGCAGTTCTTC. Translation: CASTQGGSYNEQFF.

The V gene is TRBV24-1, the J gene TRBJ2-1; D unclear. The CDR3 contains 11 residues. The V gene lost 0 bases and the J gene lost 9 bases, with 2 bases spanning the gap. Germline CDR1 KGHDR, CDR2 SFDVKD. The CDR3 coding sequence is TGTGCCACCAGTGATTTGATTGAGCAGTTCTTC. Its protein product is CATSDLIEQFF.

The table lists this clonotype with many counts. The CDR3, as DNA: TGTGCCACCAGTGGACGGGACCCGACGACAGATACGCAGTATTTT. Its protein product is CATSGRDPTTDTQYF. The V and J genes are TRBV24-1 and TRBJ2-3; either TRBD1 or TRBD2 may supply D (5 bases each). The V and J ends lost 5 bases and 3 bases respectively, with 14 bases between them. Germline CDR1 is KGHDR and CDR2 is SFDVKD. The CDR3 extends over 15 amino acids.

The sample holds a few counts of this clonotype. For the CDR3, the DNA is TGTGCCAGCAGACTACAGGGGACTCTCTCTGGGGCCAACGTCCTGACTTTC. It yields the protein CASRLQGTLSGANVLTF. The V call is TRBV27, the J call TRBJ2-6; tentatively, D is TRBD1 (7 bases). The CDR3 is 17 amino acids. The V gene's germline CDR1 is MNHEY and CDR2 SMNVEV (reference sequence). The V end was cut by 6 bases, the J end by 0 bases, with 15 bases between. The variable domain in full, with the rest retrieved from reference TRBV27 and TRBJ2-6, is EAQVTQNPRYLITVTGKKLTVTCSQNMNHEYMSWYRQDPGLGLRQIYYSMNVEVTDKGDVPEGYKVSRKEKRNFPLILESPSPNQTSLYFCASRLQGTLSGANVLTFGAGSRLTVL.

This clonotype was observed many times. This chain uses TRBV28 with TRBJ2-3; 13 bases fit TRBD2. Germline lookup yields CDR1 MDHEN and CDR2 SYDVKM. J gave up 2 bases and V 4 bases, and 6 bases lay outside the gene matches. This CDR3 has 17 amino acids. The CDR3 reads CASSSYGTSGVTDTQYF. CDR3 bases: TGTGCCAGCAGTTCGTATGGGACTAGCGGGGTCACAGATACGCAGTATTTT. The full variable domain, completed using reference TRBV28 and TRBJ2-3, is DVKVTQSSRYLVKRTGEKVFLECVQDMDHENMFWYRQDPGLGLRLIYFSYDVKMKEKGDIPEGYSVSREKKERFSLILESASTNQTSMYLCASSSYGTSGVTDTQYFGPGTRLTVL.

The sample holds many counts of this clonotype. This chain connects TRBV9 to TRBJ2-5; D not certain. The CDR3 loop spans 15 amino acids. The germline V gene encodes CDR1 SGDLS and CDR2 YYNGEE. V shed 3 bases and J shed 4 bases, with 16 bases lying between them. CDR3 DNA: TGTGCCAGCAGCGCCATTACTACCTCTAGAGAGACCCAGTACTTC. Residues: CASSAITTSRETQYF.

The sample holds many counts of this clonotype. The V call is TRBV7-4, the J call TRBJ2-7; D is uncertain. V lost 7 bases, J lost 10 bases, and 17 bases lay in between. The germline V gene encodes CDR1 SGHVT and CDR2 SQSDAQ. This CDR3 comprises 12 residues. The CDR3 DNA is TGTGCCAGCACCCCCTCCCGGCAGATACAGTACTTC. This gives the protein CASTPSRQIQYF.

With regard to this clonotype: A read error is possible here, since a much larger clone lies one base away. V usage is TRBV15 and J usage is TRBJ2-5; D perhaps matches TRBD2 (5 bases). The CDR3 spans 12 residues. The germline gives CDR1 LNHNV, CDR2 YYDKDF (reference sequence). Here the CDR3 reads CTTSRDTRTHYF. In DNA form, the CDR3 reads TGTACCACCAGCAGAGATACCCGGACTCATTACTTC.

This clonotype was counted many times. The rearrangement joins TRBV3-1 to TRBJ1-2; D may be TRBD1 (6 bases). V shed 5 bases and J shed 4 bases, with 8 bases lying between them. The CDR3 is 12 residues long. CDR1 LGHDT and CDR2 YNNKEL come from the germline V gene (reference sequence). The CDR3 reads CASSGQIYGYTF. The DNA for the CDR3 is TGTGCCAGCAGCGGACAGATCTATGGCTACACCTTC.

This clonotype was observed at least ten times. V gene TRBV5-1 combines with J gene TRBJ2-7; no clear D gene. The V gene's germline CDR1 is SGHRS and CDR2 YFSETQ. V lost 5 bases to trimming and J lost 3 bases, with 15 bases between them. This CDR3 region has 14 residues. The CDR3: CASRHPGSHYEQYF. CDR3 bases: TGCGCCAGCAGGCACCCGGGCAGTCACTACGAGCAGTACTTC.

This clonotype was seen at least ten times. The chain employs TRBV20-1 and TRBJ1-4; tentative D call: TRBD1 (6 bases). Germline assignment: CDR1 DFQATT and CDR2 SNEGSKA (reference sequence). The CDR3 loop spans 16 amino acids. V was clipped by 0 bases and J by 2 bases, with 13 bases between them. The CDR3 spells CSARDLGGSTNEKLFF. Here the CDR3 DNA reads TGCAGTGCTAGAGATTTAGGGGGGAGCACTAATGAAAAACTGTTTTTT.

This clonotype has ten or more counts. The chain employs TRBV2 and TRBJ1-4; 9 bases match TRBD1. CDR3 size: 15 residues. Germline V gene sequence: CDR1 SNHLY, CDR2 FYNNEI. V gave up 6 bases and J gave up 1 base; unmatched junction bases: 3. Written as DNA, the CDR3 is TGTGCCAGCAGGGCGGACAGGGGAACTAATGAAAAACTGTTTTTT. Encoded protein: CASRADRGTNEKLFF. Full variable domain (outside the CDR3, taken from reference TRBV2 and TRBJ1-4): EPEVTQTPSHQVTQMGQEVILRCVPISNHLYFYWYRQILGQKVEFLVSFYNNEISEKSEIFDDQFSVERPDGSNFTLKIRSTKLEDSAMYFCASRADRGTNEKLFFGSGTQLSVL.

This clonotype was recorded once. This chain joins TRBV5-1 and TRBJ1-6; no firm D call. Germline CDR1 and CDR2: SGHRS and YFSETQ. The CDR3 is 13 residues long. Trimming pared 7 bases from V and 8 bases from J, leaving 13 bases between. This CDR3 reads CASGKEEYSPLHF. Here the CDR3 DNA reads TGCGCCAGCGGGAAGGAAGAGTATTCACCCCTCCACTTT.

This clonotype was seen at least ten times. The rearrangement links TRBV3-1 to TRBJ2-5, with D uncertain. Trimming pared 10 bases from V and 5 bases from J, leaving 20 bases between. The CDR3 is made up of 14 amino acids. Germline V gene data show CDR1 as LGHDT and CDR2 as YNNKEL (reference sequence). The CDR3, as DNA: TGTGCCACCAAGGGCGGTGGGAACTTGGAGACCCAGTACTTC. Encoded protein: CATKGGGNLETQYF.

V and J are TRBV7-6 and TRBJ1-1, with D possibly matching TRBD1 (6 bases). Per the germline V gene, CDR1 is SGHVS and CDR2 is FNYEAQ. CDR3 length: 13 amino acids. The V and J ends lost 5 bases and 4 bases respectively, with 11 bases between them. CDR3 sequence: CASSPGGLTEAFF. As DNA, the CDR3 is TGTGCCAGCAGCCCGGGGGGGCTCACTGAAGCTTTCTTT.

The chain carries TRBV5-4 and TRBJ1-1; D uncertain. The CDR3 totals 15 residues. From germline, CDR1 is SGHNT and CDR2 YYREEE (reference sequence). The V gene lost 2 bases and the J gene lost 0 bases, with 11 bases spanning the gap. The CDR3: CASSLRGNMNTEAFF. CDR3 sequence (DNA): TGTGCCAGCAGCTTACGAGGCAATATGAACACTGAAGCTTTCTTT.